This T cell receptor beta chain appears in the sequencing data of a study of T-cell memory formation after mild COVID-19. Study-wide background: The study found TCR clusters largely donor specific. Findings and caveats of the study: Later expanders leaned CD4+, whereas clones that contracted between day 15 and 85 were balanced CD4/CD8. Whether second-wave clones peaking at day 37 were SARS-CoV-2 specific went unconfirmed.

In germline, CDR1 is SGHRS, CDR2 YFSETQ. With 3 bases removed from V and 6 bases from J, the gap between germline ends came to 10 bases. This CDR3 comprises 12 residues. The table lists this clonotype with a few counts. Its antigen is unidentified. In TCRdb, the 5' RACE reads were re-called with MiXCR into one record per CDR3 protein. This sample has under 650,000 distinct CDR3 sequences, with around 17% found just once. The sequenced sample was PBMCs or a T cell subset sorted from them (not recorded which). V usage is TRBV5-1 and J usage is TRBJ2-7; D gene ambiguous. This clonotype originated in an adult woman who had mild COVID-19 (a few samples of this study predate the infection). Cell type and time point are not known. The CDR3 loop is CASSSLGLEQYF. As DNA, the CDR3 is TGCGCCAGCAGCTCCCTGGGCCTCGAGCAGTACTTC.